The clone carrying this TCR beta chain has more than one count but fewer than ten. Its antigen is unknown. Trimming cost V 6 bases and J 0 bases; bases outside gene matches: 11. The CDR3 covers 17 residues. CDR1 is MNHEY and CDR2 is SVGEGT in the germline V gene. The data were taken from a study of response to subunit inactivated influenza vaccine. Study outcomes and limitations: Each seasonal influenza vaccination recruits few new T cells, the authors suggested.

Each CDR3 protein gets one entry after TCRdb re-called the RT-PCR reads with MiXCR. The repertoire holds a few hundred thousand distinct CDR3 sequences, 12% to 15% seen once, with around 10% in the top ten. This clonotype originated in a man aged 50-60 years who received an inactivated influenza vaccine. The sequencing used PBMCs from blood, collected 11 to 12 days after vaccination. The chain links TRBV6-2 or TRBV6-3 to TRBJ2-4; the match to TRBD1 covers 7 bases. CDR3 coding DNA: TGTGCCAGCAGAGCGACAGGGATAACAAGAGCCAAAAACATTCAGTACTTC. Encoded protein: CASRATGITRAKNIQYF.